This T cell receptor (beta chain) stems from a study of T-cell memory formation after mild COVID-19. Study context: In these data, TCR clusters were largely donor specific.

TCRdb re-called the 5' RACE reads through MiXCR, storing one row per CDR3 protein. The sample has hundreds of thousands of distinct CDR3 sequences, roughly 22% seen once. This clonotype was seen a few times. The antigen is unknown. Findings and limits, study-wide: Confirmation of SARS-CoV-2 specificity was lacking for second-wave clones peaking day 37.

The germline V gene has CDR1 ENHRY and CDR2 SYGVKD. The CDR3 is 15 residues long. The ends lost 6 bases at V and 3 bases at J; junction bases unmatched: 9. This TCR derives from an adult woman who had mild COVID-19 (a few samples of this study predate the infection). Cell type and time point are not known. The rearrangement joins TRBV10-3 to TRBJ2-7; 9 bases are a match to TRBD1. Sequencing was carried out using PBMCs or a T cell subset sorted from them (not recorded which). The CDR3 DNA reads TGTGCCATCAGAAGGATCGGGACAGGGTTCTACGAGCAGTACTTC. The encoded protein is CAIRRIGTGFYEQYF.